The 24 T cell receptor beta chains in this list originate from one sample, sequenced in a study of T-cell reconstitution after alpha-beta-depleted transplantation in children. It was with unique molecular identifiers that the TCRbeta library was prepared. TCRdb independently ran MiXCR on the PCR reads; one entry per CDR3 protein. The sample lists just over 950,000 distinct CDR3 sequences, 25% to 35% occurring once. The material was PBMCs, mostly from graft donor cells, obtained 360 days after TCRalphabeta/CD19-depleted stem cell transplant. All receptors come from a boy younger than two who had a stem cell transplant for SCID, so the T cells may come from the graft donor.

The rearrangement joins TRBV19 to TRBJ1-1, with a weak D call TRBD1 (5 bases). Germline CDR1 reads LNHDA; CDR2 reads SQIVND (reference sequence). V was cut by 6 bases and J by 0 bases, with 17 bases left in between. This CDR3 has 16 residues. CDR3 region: CASRNWGEGMNTEAFF. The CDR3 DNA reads TGTGCCAGTAGAAATTGGGGGGAAGGCATGAACACTGAAGCTTTCTTT.

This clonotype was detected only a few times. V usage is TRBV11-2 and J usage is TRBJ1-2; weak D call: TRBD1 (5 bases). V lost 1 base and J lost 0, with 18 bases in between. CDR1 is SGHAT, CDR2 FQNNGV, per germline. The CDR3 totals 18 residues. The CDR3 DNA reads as TGTGCCAGCAGCTTAGTACGGGGGATCGGGGCGGCTAACTATGGCTACACCTTC. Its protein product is CASSLVRGIGAANYGYTF. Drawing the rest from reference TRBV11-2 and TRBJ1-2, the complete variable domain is EAGVAQSPRYKIIEKRQSVAFWCNPISGHATLYWYQQILGQGPKLLIQFQNNGVVDDSQLPKDRFSAERLKGVDSTLKIQPAKLEDSAVYLCASSLVRGIGAANYGYTFGSGTRLTVV.

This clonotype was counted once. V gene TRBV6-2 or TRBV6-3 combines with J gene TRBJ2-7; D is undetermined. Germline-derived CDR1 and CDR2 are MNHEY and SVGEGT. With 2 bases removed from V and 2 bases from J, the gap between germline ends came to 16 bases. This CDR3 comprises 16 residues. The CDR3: CASSYSPRVAAYEQYF. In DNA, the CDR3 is TGTGCCAGCAGTTACAGCCCCCGGGTCGCCGCCTACGAGCAGTACTTC.

CDR3 nucleotide sequence: TGCAGTGCTAGTTCAGCCTACAATGAGCAGTTCTTC. Translating it yields CSASSAYNEQFF. The rearrangement joins TRBV20-1 to TRBJ2-1, with D unclear. Germline-derived CDR1 and CDR2 are DFQATT and SNEGSKA (reference sequence). Trimming shortened V by 3 bases and J by 2 bases, and 5 bases separated the two germline ends. The CDR3 loop spans 12 amino acids.

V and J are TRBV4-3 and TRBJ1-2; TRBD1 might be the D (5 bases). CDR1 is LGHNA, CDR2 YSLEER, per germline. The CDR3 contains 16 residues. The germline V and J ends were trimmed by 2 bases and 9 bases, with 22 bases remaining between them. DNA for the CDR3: TGCGCCAGCAGCCAATACCATGCGGACGACGGGGGTAGCTACACCTTC. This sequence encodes CASSQYHADDGGSYTF.

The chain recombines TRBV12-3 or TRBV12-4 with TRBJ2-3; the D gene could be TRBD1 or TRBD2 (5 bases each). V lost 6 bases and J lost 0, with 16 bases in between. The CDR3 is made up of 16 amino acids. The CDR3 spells CASSPGTYLSTDTQYF. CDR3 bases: TGTGCCAGCAGCCCAGGGACGTACCTAAGCACAGATACGCAGTATTTT.

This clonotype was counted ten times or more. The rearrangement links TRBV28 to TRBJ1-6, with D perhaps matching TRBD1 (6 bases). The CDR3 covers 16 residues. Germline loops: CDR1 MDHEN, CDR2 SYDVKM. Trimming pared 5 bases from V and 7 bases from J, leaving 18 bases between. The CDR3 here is CASSPPGGGPNSPLHF. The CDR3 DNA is TGTGCCAGCAGTCCCCCCGGGGGCGGTCCCAATTCACCCCTCCACTTT.

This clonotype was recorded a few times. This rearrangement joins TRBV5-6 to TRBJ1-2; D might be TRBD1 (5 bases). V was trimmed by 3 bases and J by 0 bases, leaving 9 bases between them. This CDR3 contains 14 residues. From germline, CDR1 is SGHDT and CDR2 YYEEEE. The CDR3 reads CASSWTNPNYGYTF. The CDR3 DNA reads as TGTGCCAGCAGCTGGACAAATCCTAACTATGGCTACACCTTC.

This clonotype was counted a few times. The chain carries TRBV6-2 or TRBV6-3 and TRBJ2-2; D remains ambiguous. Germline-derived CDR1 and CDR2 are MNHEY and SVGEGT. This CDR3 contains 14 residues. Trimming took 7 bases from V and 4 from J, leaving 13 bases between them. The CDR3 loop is CASKTSFGTGELFF. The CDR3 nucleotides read TGTGCCAGCAAGACCAGCTTTGGCACCGGGGAGCTGTTTTTT.

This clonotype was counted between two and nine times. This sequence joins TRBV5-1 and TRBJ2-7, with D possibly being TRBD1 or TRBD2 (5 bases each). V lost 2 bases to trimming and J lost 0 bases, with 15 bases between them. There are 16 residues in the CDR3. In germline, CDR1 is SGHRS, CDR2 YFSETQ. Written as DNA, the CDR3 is TGCGCCAGCAGCTTAACCCCCGGGACCGCCTCCTACGAGCAGTACTTC. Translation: CASSLTPGTASYEQYF.

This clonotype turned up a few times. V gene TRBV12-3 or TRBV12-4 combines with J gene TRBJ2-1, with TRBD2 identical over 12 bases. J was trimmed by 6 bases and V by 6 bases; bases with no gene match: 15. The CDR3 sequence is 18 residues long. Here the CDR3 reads CASSTPSGGAPRRNEQFF. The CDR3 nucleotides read TGTGCCAGCAGCACCCCTAGCGGGGGGGCCCCTCGACGCAATGAGCAGTTCTTC.

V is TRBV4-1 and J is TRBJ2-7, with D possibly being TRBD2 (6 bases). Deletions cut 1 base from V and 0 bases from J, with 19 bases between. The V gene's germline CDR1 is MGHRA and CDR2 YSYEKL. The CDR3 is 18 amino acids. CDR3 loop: CASSQVGLGAGSSYEQYF. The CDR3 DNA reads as TGCGCCAGCAGCCAAGTAGGTTTAGGGGCGGGAAGCTCCTACGAGCAGTACTTC.

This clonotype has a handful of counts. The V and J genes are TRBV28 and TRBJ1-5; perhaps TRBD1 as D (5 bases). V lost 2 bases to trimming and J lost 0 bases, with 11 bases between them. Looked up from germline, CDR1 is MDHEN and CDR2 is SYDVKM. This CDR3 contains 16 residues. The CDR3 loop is CASSLTGLYSNQPQHF. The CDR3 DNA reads TGTGCCAGCAGTTTAACAGGCCTTTATAGCAATCAGCCCCAGCATTTT.

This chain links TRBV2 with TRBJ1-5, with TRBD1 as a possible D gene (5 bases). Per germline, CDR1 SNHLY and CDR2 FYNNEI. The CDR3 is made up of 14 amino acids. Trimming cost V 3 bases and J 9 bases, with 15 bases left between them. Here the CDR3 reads CASSDGPRGWPQHF. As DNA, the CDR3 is TGTGCCAGCAGTGATGGCCCTCGGGGGTGGCCCCAGCATTTT.

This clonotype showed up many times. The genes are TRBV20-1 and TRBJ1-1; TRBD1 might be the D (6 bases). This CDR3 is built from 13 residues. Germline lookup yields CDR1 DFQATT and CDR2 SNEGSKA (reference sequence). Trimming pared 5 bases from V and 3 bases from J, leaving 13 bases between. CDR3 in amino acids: CSAAYREDTEAFF. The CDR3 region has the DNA TGCAGTGCTGCATACAGGGAAGACACTGAAGCTTTCTTT.

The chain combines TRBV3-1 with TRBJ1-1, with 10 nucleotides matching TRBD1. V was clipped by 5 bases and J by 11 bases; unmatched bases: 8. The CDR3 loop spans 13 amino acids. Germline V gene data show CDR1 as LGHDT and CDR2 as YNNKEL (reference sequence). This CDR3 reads CASSTTGGKMAFF. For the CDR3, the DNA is TGTGCCAGCAGCACGACAGGGGGCAAGATGGCTTTCTTT.

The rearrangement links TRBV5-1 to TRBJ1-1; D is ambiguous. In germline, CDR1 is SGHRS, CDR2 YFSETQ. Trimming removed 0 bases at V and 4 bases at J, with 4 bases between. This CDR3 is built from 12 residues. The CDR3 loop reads CASSLDVTEAFF. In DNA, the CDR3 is TGCGCCAGCAGCTTGGATGTCACTGAAGCTTTCTTT.

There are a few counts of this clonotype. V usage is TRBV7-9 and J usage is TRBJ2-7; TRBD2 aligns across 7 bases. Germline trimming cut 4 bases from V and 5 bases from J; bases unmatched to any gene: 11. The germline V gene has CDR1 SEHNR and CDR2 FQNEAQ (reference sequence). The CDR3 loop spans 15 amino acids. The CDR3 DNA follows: TGTGCCAGCAGCTCGGGGAGGGTAGAGATAGACGAGCAGTACTTC. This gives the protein CASSSGRVEIDEQYF. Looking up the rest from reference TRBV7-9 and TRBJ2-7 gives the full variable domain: DTGVSQNPRHKITKRGQNVTFRCDPISEHNRLYWYRQTLGQGPEFLTYFQNEAQLEKSRLLSDRFSAERPKGSFSTLEIQRTEQGDSAMYLCASSSGRVEIDEQYFGPGTRLTVT.

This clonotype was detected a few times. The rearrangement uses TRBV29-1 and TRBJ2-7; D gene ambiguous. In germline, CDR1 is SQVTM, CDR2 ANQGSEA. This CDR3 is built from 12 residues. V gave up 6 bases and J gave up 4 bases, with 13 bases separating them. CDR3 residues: CSVPIGPYEQYF. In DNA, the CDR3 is TGCAGCGTCCCGATAGGTCCATACGAGCAGTACTTC.

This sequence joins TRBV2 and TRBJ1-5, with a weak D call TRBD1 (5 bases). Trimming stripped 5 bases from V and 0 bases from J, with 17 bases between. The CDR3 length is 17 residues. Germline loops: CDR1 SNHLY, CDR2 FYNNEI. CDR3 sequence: CASSRSLGRYSNQPQHF. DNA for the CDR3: TGTGCCAGCAGTCGCTCCCTGGGGCGATATAGCAATCAGCCCCAGCATTTT.

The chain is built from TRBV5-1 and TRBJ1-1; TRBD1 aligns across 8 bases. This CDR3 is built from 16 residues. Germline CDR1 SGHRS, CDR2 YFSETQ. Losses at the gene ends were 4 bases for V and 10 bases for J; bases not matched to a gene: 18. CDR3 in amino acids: CASSLTPAGTGWRAFF. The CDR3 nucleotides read TGCGCCAGCAGCCTAACCCCCGCCGGGACAGGCTGGAGAGCTTTCTTT. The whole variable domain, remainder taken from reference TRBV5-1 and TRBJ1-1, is KAGVTQTPRYLIKTRGQQVTLSCSPISGHRSVSWYQQTPGQGLQFLFEYFSETQRNKGNFPGRFSGRQFSNSRSEMNVSTLELGDSALYLCASSLTPAGTGWRAFFGQGTRLTVV.

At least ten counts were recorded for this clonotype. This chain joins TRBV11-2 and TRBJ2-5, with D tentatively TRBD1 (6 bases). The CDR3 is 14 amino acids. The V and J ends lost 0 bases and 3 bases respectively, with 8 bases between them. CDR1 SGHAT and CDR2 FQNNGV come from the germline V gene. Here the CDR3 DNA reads TGTGCCAGCAGCTTAGAATGGACAGAAGAGACCCAGTACTTC. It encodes CASSLEWTEETQYF.

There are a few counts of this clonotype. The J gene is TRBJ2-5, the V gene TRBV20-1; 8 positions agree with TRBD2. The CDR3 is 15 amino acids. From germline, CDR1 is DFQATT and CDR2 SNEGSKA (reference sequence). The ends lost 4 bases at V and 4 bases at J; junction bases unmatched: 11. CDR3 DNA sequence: TGCAGTGCTAACCTACCCACAGCGGGGGTAGAGACCCAGTACTTC. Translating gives CSANLPTAGVETQYF.

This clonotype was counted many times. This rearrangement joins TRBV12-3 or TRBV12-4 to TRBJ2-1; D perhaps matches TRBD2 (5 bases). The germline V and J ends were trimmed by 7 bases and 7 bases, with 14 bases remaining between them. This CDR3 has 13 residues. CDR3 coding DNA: TGTGCCAGCAAAGTCCAGCGGTTAAATGAGCAGTTCTTC. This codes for CASKVQRLNEQFF.